One and the same sample provided the 21 T cell receptor beta chains below, sequenced in a study of blood T cells in healthy people across ages. Then a second PCR, running roughly 7 to 11 cycles, was carried out with a sample-barcoded 5' primer and a J-beta primer mix. TCRdb used MiXCR to reprocess the 5' RACE reads, holding one entry per CDR3 protein. The table has over 950,000 distinct CDR3 sequences, roughly 47% seen once. Source material: blood. The receptors come from a woman aged 55-69 years in good health.

This chain joins TRBV28 and TRBJ2-3, with unresolved D. V dropped 5 bases and J dropped 0 bases, with 12 bases sitting between them. CDR1 is MDHEN and CDR2 is SYDVKM in the germline V gene. The CDR3 spans 15 residues. The CDR3, as DNA: TGTGCCAGCAGTCGATCCCGACCTAGCACAGATACGCAGTATTTT. This encodes CASSRSRPSTDTQYF.

The chain links TRBV28 to TRBJ1-1, with TRBD1 identical over 9 bases. Germline assignment: CDR1 MDHEN and CDR2 SYDVKM. This CDR3 region has 15 residues. With 6 bases clipped from V and 1 base from J, the junction kept 6 bases outside the gene matches. In DNA form, the CDR3 reads TGTGCCAGCAGGGACCGGACAGGGGCGAACACTGAAGCTTTCTTT. This gives the protein CASRDRTGANTEAFF.

This sequence joins TRBV4-1 and TRBJ2-5; D perhaps matches TRBD2 (6 bases). V was pared by 0 bases and J by 5 bases, with 10 bases between. CDR1 and CDR2 from the germline V gene are MGHRA and YSYEKL. The CDR3 contains 14 residues. The CDR3, as DNA: TGCGCCAGCAGCCAAGAGGGGGGATTTGAGACCCAGTACTTC. This encodes CASSQEGGFETQYF.

The chain joins TRBV5-5 to TRBJ2-1; 7 positions match TRBD1. The CDR3 sequence is 12 residues long. The V segment lost 0 bases and the J segment 12 bases; nucleotides outside the gene matches: 3. Germline V CDR1 and CDR2: SGHKS, YYEKEE (reference sequence). In DNA form, the CDR3 reads TGTGCCAGCAGCTTGGGGGACAGAACGCAGTTCTTC. Translating it yields CASSLGDRTQFF.

The chain carries TRBV3-1 and TRBJ2-3; D gene unclear. Germline V gene data show CDR1 as LGHDT and CDR2 as YNNKEL (reference sequence). V lost 4 bases to trimming and J lost 2 bases, with 7 bases between them. This CDR3 spans 13 amino acids. The DNA of the CDR3 is TGTGCCAGCAGCCTAAAGCCCACAGATACGCAGTATTTT. Protein product: CASSLKPTDTQYF.

This sequence joins TRBV29-1 and TRBJ1-2, with D hard to call. V was cut by 1 base and J by 8 bases, with 17 bases left in between. The V gene's germline CDR1 is SQVTM and CDR2 ANQGSEA. CDR3 length: 14 residues. The CDR3: CSVEGQPVGGGYTF. Written as DNA, the CDR3 is TGCAGCGTTGAAGGCCAGCCGGTTGGAGGGGGCTACACCTTC.

The rearrangement joins TRBV2 to TRBJ1-2; no definite D call. Trimming took 7 bases from V and 4 from J, leaving 4 bases between them. CDR1 and CDR2 from the germline V gene are SNHLY and FYNNEI. The CDR3 loop spans 10 amino acids. The CDR3 bases are TGTGCCAGCATGACCTATGGCTACACCTTC. Its translation: CASMTYGYTF.

The chain couples TRBV6-6 to TRBJ2-3, with 11 nucleotides matching TRBD1. V lost 6 bases and J lost 6; bases outside the gene matches: 5. Germline CDR1 MNHNY, CDR2 SVGAGI (reference sequence). This CDR3 is 14 amino acids long. CDR3 coding DNA: TGTGCCAGCAGGACCGGGACAGGGGGGGATACGCAGTATTTT. This codes for CASRTGTGGDTQYF.

This clonotype has more than one count but fewer than ten. This chain joins TRBV10-3 and TRBJ2-3, with 13 bases identical to TRBD2. V was pared by 6 bases and J by 6 bases, with 6 bases of the junction left unmatched. This CDR3 has 15 residues. Germline CDR1 ENHRY, CDR2 SYGVKD. CDR3 in DNA: TGTGCCATCAGGGGACTAGCGGGACCCACGGATACGCAGTATTTT. It is translated as CAIRGLAGPTDTQYF.

This clonotype occurred a few times. The V call is TRBV10-3, the J call TRBJ2-7; D ambiguous. Germline V gene data show CDR1 as ENHRY and CDR2 as SYGVKD. V shed 4 bases and J shed 2 bases, with 9 bases lying between them. The CDR3 runs to 13 residues. CDR3 sequence: CAISVDQAYEQYF. CDR3 sequence (DNA): TGTGCCATCAGTGTAGACCAGGCCTACGAGCAGTACTTC.

This clonotype was detected a few times. The chain uses TRBV5-6 and TRBJ1-4; a possible D gene is TRBD1 (5 bases). The ends were cut back, 4 bases at V and 4 bases at J, with 11 bases in the middle. Per the germline V gene, CDR1 is SGHDT and CDR2 is YYEEEE. The CDR3 contains 14 residues. The CDR3 DNA reads TGTGCCAGCAGCCTGGACAACCGTAATGAAAAACTGTTTTTT. Amino acid sequence: CASSLDNRNEKLFF.

V is TRBV4-1 and J is TRBJ2-7, with unresolved D. The CDR3 runs 14 residues. Germline CDR1 reads MGHRA; CDR2 reads YSYEKL. V was cut by 1 base and J by 3 bases, with 10 bases left in between. The CDR3 region has the DNA TGCGCCAGCAGCCAAGTCGAGAGTGGCTACGAGCAGTACTTC. It translates to CASSQVESGYEQYF.

The V and J genes are TRBV12-3 or TRBV12-4 and TRBJ1-6; the D is unclear. The CDR3 is made up of 16 amino acids. The V end was cut by 3 bases, the J end by 0 bases, with 9 bases between. The CDR3 region has the DNA TGTGCCAGCAGTTTCGGCGCGAGCTCCTATAATTCACCCCTCCACTTT. Protein: CASSFGASSYNSPLHF.

The V and J genes are TRBV29-1 and TRBJ1-4; D perhaps matches TRBD1 (5 bases). This CDR3 region has 17 residues. Germline V gene lookup returns CDR1 SQVTM and CDR2 ANQGSEA. V was trimmed by 6 bases and J by 7 bases, leaving 27 bases between them. CDR3 amino acids: CSVPDALKRGAVEKLFF. In nucleotides, the CDR3 is TGCAGCGTCCCCGACGCGTTGAAAAGGGGAGCAGTTGAAAAACTGTTTTTT.

The genes are TRBV18 and TRBJ2-3, with a tentative D call TRBD1 (6 bases). From germline, CDR1 is KGHSH and CDR2 LQKENI. The V gene lost 2 bases and the J gene lost 4 bases, with 22 bases spanning the gap. The CDR3 has 18 amino acids. The CDR3: CASSPSQLQGFRADTQYF. The CDR3 region has the DNA TGTGCCAGCTCACCATCCCAGCTACAGGGATTCCGCGCAGATACGCAGTATTTT.

The chain is built from TRBV5-1 and TRBJ2-3, with D unclear. The V gene lost 4 bases and the J gene lost 2 bases, with 11 bases spanning the gap. CDR1 SGHRS and CDR2 YFSETQ come from the germline V gene. This CDR3 spans 14 amino acids. CDR3 in DNA: TGCGCCAGCAGCCTCCAGATTGTCACAGATACGCAGTATTTT. Protein product: CASSLQIVTDTQYF.

The table lists this clonotype with a few counts. The genes are TRBV12-3 or TRBV12-4 and TRBJ1-1; D possibly corresponds to TRBD1 (5 bases). V lost 0 bases, J lost 4 bases, and 15 bases lay in between. The CDR3 extends over 16 amino acids. The chain's CDR3 is CASSLAGLRGSTEAFF. The CDR3 DNA is TGTGCCAGCAGTTTAGCGGGTCTTCGGGGGAGCACTGAAGCTTTCTTT.

Only one count was recorded for this clonotype. The chain employs TRBV7-9 and TRBJ2-1; TRBD2 aligns across 11 bases. Germline CDR1 reads SEHNR; CDR2 reads FQNEAQ (reference sequence). This CDR3 region has 16 residues. V trimming: 5 bases; J trimming: 2 bases; junction bases outside the gene matches: 5. CDR3 loop: CASSPPLAGAYNEQFF. The CDR3, as DNA: TGTGCCAGCAGCCCCCCACTAGCGGGAGCCTACAATGAGCAGTTCTTC.

This clonotype has a handful of counts. The genes are TRBV7-2 and TRBJ2-1; 7 bases agree with TRBD2. V was pared by 5 bases and J by 4 bases, with 8 bases of the junction left unmatched. CDR3 length: 15 amino acids. Looked up from germline, CDR1 is SGHTA and CDR2 is FQGNSA. This chain's CDR3 is CASSRTGTKYNEQFF. The DNA of the CDR3 is TGTGCCAGCAGCCGGACCGGGACTAAATACAATGAGCAGTTCTTC.

The rearrangement uses TRBV12-3 or TRBV12-4 and TRBJ2-3, with D tentatively TRBD2 (6 bases). The ends were cut back, 7 bases at V and 3 bases at J, with 17 bases in the middle. CDR3 size: 15 residues. The CDR3 nucleotides are TGTGCCAGCACCCTTCACGGCGGGAAGACAGATACGCAGTATTTT. Translating it yields CASTLHGGKTDTQYF.

The chain has TRBV7-3 and TRBJ2-1; TRBD2 agrees at 11 bases. The length of the CDR3 is 14 residues. The V and J ends lost 7 bases and 8 bases, in that order; junction bases with no gene match: 7. CDR1 and CDR2 from the germline V gene are SGHTA and FQGTGA. The CDR3 nucleotides read TGTGCCAGCATGATAGCGGGAGGGGGGGATGAGCAGTTCTTC. This sequence encodes CASMIAGGGDEQFF.